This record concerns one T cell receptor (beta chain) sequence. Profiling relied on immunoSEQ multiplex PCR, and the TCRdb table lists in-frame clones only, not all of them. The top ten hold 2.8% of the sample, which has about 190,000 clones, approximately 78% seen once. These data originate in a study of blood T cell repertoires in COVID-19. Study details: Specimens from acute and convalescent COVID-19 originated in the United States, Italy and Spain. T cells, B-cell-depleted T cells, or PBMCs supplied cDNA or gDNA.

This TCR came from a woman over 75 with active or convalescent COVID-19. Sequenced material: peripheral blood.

The CDR3 loop reads CASSDRDKRETQYF. CDR3 nucleotide sequence: TGTGCCAGCAGTGACAGGGACAAAAGAGAGACCCAGTACTTC. The chain combines TRBV6-1 with TRBJ2-5, with D tentatively TRBD1 (6 bases). In germline, CDR1 is MNHNS, CDR2 SASEGT. Trimming removed 3 bases from V and 4 bases from J, with 12 bases in between. This CDR3 is built from 14 residues.